The 12 T cell receptor beta chains reported below all come from one sample, sequenced in a study of blood T cell repertoires in COVID-19. Libraries were prepared by immunoSEQ multiplex PCR; TCRdb keeps only in-frame clonotypes and omits some of them. The data show tens of thousands of clones, roughly 91% seen once. The sample consisted of peripheral blood. Source of these receptors: a woman aged 45-65 years in a cohort sampled during active COVID-19.

The CDR3 DNA reads as TGTGCCAGCAGCCCAGACAGGCTGCGCTACACCTTC. Translating gives CASSPDRLRYTF. The rearrangement uses TRBV5-6 and TRBJ1-2; D is possibly TRBD1 (6 bases). CDR3 length equals 12 residues. Germline CDR1 reads SGHDT; CDR2 reads YYEEEE. Trimming took off 4 bases at V and 9 bases at J, with 13 bases between the two ends.

The gene calls are TRBV7-2 and TRBJ2-6, with 7 positions matching TRBD1. CDR3 length equals 18 residues. J lost 0 bases, V lost 4 bases, and 9 bases had no gene match. Germline V gene data show CDR1 as SGHTA and CDR2 as FQGNSA. DNA for the CDR3: TGTGCCAGCAGCTCCCCAGGACAGGCGAACTCTGGGGCCAACGTCCTGACTTTC. It encodes CASSSPGQANSGANVLTF.

The rearrangement links TRBV29-1 to TRBJ1-3, with a weak D call TRBD1 (6 bases). In germline, CDR1 is SQVTM, CDR2 ANQGSEA. The CDR3 is 13 amino acids. Trimming pared 5 bases from V and 2 bases from J, leaving 10 bases between. In DNA form, the CDR3 reads TGCAGCGTTTGGGGGGGCGCTGGAAACACCATATATTTT. Its protein product is CSVWGGAGNTIYF.

The rearrangement joins TRBV20-1 to TRBJ2-2, with 8 nucleotides matching TRBD2. The CDR3 is 14 amino acids. Germline CDR1 is DFQATT and CDR2 is SNEGSKA (reference sequence). With V trimmed by 3 bases and J by 3 bases, 3 bases remained unmatched. The CDR3 bases are TGCAGTGCTAGTCCAGCGGGAGACACCGGGGAGCTGTTTTTT. Its translation is CSASPAGDTGELFF.

V is TRBV6-5 and J is TRBJ1-1, with a possible D match to TRBD1 (5 bases). Germline CDR1 MNHEY, CDR2 SVGAGI. The CDR3 extends over 14 amino acids. V was clipped by 4 bases and J by 1 base, with 10 bases between them. CDR3 in amino acids: CASSSRTPNTEAFF. The CDR3 DNA follows: TGTGCCAGCAGTTCAAGGACACCGAACACTGAAGCTTTCTTT.

This clone was seen once. The chain couples TRBV7-2 to TRBJ2-5; perhaps TRBD2 as D (7 bases). Trimming removed 3 bases from V and 4 bases from J, with 9 bases in between. Germline loops: CDR1 SGHTA, CDR2 FQGNSA. The CDR3 sequence is 13 residues long. CDR3 sequence: CASSFGGRETQYF. The CDR3 DNA reads TGTGCCAGCAGCTTCGGGGGGCGAGAGACCCAGTACTTC.

As to this clone: Within the sample, other DNA sequences also encode this same CDR3. This chain connects TRBV6-5 to TRBJ2-3, with a weak D call TRBD2 (7 bases). In germline, CDR1 is MNHEY, CDR2 SVGAGI. This CDR3 spans 15 amino acids. Trimming removed 8 bases from V and 0 bases from J, with 15 bases in between. CDR3 nucleotide sequence: TGTGCCAGCCGCCCCCGGGGGGCTAGCACAGATACGCAGTATTTT. It specifies CASRPRGASTDTQYF.

J is TRBJ1-1 and V is TRBV5-1, with D unclear. V lost 1 base and J lost 10, with 8 bases in between. The CDR3 has 11 residues. From germline, CDR1 is SGHRS and CDR2 YFSETQ. The CDR3 sequence: CASSLIGRAFF. Written as DNA, the CDR3 is TGCGCCAGCAGCTTGATCGGTAGAGCTTTCTTT.

This clone was observed a few times. The chain has TRBV14 and TRBJ2-5; D gene uncertain. V shed 4 bases and J shed 2 bases, with 11 bases lying between them. Per the germline V gene, CDR1 is SGHDN and CDR2 is FVKESK. The CDR3 loop spans 14 amino acids. CDR3 region: CASSPLQLQETQYF. CDR3 bases: TGTGCCAGCAGCCCGCTACAGCTTCAAGAGACCCAGTACTTC.

This clone appeared once. This chain links TRBV6-5 with TRBJ1-4; 7 nucleotides align to TRBD1. The V gene end was trimmed by 4 bases and the J gene end by 8 bases; junction bases not matched to a gene: 10. The CDR3 covers 15 residues. The germline V gene encodes CDR1 MNHEY and CDR2 SVGAGI. CDR3 amino acids: CASSSRTGWWEKLFF. The CDR3 DNA reads TGTGCCAGCAGTTCCCGGACAGGATGGTGGGAAAAACTGTTTTTT.

V usage is TRBV14 and J usage is TRBJ2-1, with no clear D. From germline, CDR1 is SGHDN and CDR2 FVKESK. The CDR3 is 12 amino acids. Trimming removed 3 bases at V and 9 bases at J, with 9 bases between. The CDR3 loop is CASSQTRIEQFF. CDR3 bases: TGTGCCAGCAGCCAGACGCGGATTGAGCAGTTCTTC.

This sequence joins TRBV6-5 and TRBJ1-6, with TRBD1 identical over 7 bases. Germline CDR1 is MNHEY and CDR2 is SVGAGI. This CDR3 contains 12 residues. V shed 6 bases, J shed 13 bases, and the junction held 6 bases outside the gene matches. The CDR3 spells CASSGADRPLHF. The CDR3 DNA follows: TGTGCCAGCAGCGGCGCGGACAGGCCCCTCCACTTT.